A single sample is the source of the 12 T cell receptor beta chains below, sequenced in a study of CD8 T cells in Susac syndrome. RNA amounts of about 0.45 to 1 ug underwent reverse transcription with random hexamers. TCRdb ran MiXCR on the immunoSEQ multiplex PCR reads and lists one entry per CDR3 protein. The sample includes 150,000 to 200,000 distinct CDR3 sequences, roughly 95% of them seen just once. Sequenced input: CD8+ T cells from PBMCs. The receptors come from a human donor with multiple sclerosis.

V usage is TRBV28 and J usage is TRBJ1-1; no definite D call. CDR3 length: 13 residues. CDR1 is MDHEN and CDR2 is SYDVKM in the germline V gene. V was cut by 1 base and J by 4 bases, with 7 bases left in between. The CDR3 bases are TGTGCCAGCAGTTTATTCGACGGCACTGAAGCTTTCTTT. This sequence encodes CASSLFDGTEAFF.

This chain connects TRBV6-5 to TRBJ2-2, with D uncertain. This CDR3 contains 14 residues. Germline CDR1 is MNHEY and CDR2 is SVGAGI. The germline V and J ends were trimmed by 4 bases and 1 base, with 7 bases remaining between them. The CDR3 protein is CASSSDGNTGELFF. In nucleotides, the CDR3 is TGTGCCAGCAGTTCGGACGGGAACACCGGGGAGCTGTTTTTT.

The V call is TRBV12-3 or TRBV12-4, the J call TRBJ2-3; D gene unclear. CDR3 length equals 15 residues. V gave up 8 bases and J gave up 2 bases, with 17 bases separating them. Here the CDR3 reads CASLPLRADTDTQYF. The DNA of the CDR3 is TGTGCCAGCCTCCCCCTTAGGGCTGACACAGATACGCAGTATTTT.

The chain links TRBV29-1 to TRBJ2-7; TRBD2 matches 7 bases. Trimming removed 4 bases from V and 7 bases from J; junction bases left unmatched: 7. Germline values: CDR1 SQVTM, CDR2 ANQGSEA. CDR3 size: 12 residues. CDR3 nucleotide sequence: TGCAGCGTTGGCGTAGGGGAGGGGGAGCAGTACTTC. This encodes CSVGVGEGEQYF.

The chain uses TRBV7-3 and TRBJ2-1; no clear D gene. The V and J ends lost 3 bases and 8 bases respectively, with 11 bases between them. The CDR3 totals 13 residues. Germline V gives CDR1 SGHTA, CDR2 FQGTGA. The CDR3 region is CASSFSDGHEQFF. DNA for the CDR3: TGTGCCAGCAGCTTCTCGGACGGCCATGAGCAGTTCTTC.

The table lists this clonotype with a count of one. This chain connects TRBV2 to TRBJ1-5; D is possibly TRBD1 (6 bases). This CDR3 is 15 amino acids long. In germline, CDR1 is SNHLY, CDR2 FYNNEI. Trimming pared 4 bases from V and 6 bases from J, leaving 16 bases between. CDR3 loop: CASSAFQGQGQPQHF. The DNA of the CDR3 is TGTGCCAGCAGTGCATTTCAGGGGCAGGGTCAGCCCCAGCATTTT.

This clonotype was seen just once. This chain links TRBV9 with TRBJ2-5; tentatively, D is TRBD2 (6 bases). Looked up from germline, CDR1 is SGDLS and CDR2 is YYNGEE. The V gene lost 2 bases and the J gene lost 0 bases, with 14 bases spanning the gap. The CDR3 totals 16 residues. The CDR3 region is CASSVHSEGYQETQYF. In DNA form, the CDR3 reads TGTGCCAGCAGCGTCCATTCGGAGGGCTACCAAGAGACCCAGTACTTC. Combining the CDR3 with reference TRBV9 and TRBJ2-5 gives the whole variable domain DSGVTQTPKHLITATGQRVTLRCSPRSGDLSVYWYQQSLDQGLQFLIQYYNGEERAKGNILERFSAQQFPDLHSELNLSSLELGDSALYFCASSVHSEGYQETQYFGPGTRLLVL.

The gene calls are TRBV27 and TRBJ1-5, with a tentative D call TRBD1 (5 bases). V gave up 2 bases and J gave up 6 bases, with 11 bases separating them. Germline V gene lookup returns CDR1 MNHEY and CDR2 SMNVEV (reference sequence). This CDR3 contains 14 residues. The CDR3 loop reads CASSLIRGSQPQHF. CDR3 nucleotide sequence: TGTGCCAGCAGTTTAATCCGGGGGAGTCAGCCCCAGCATTTT.

The V and J genes are TRBV20-1 and TRBJ2-7, with TRBD2 identical over 7 bases. The CDR3 covers 17 residues. V trimming: 5 bases; J trimming: 4 bases; junction bases outside the gene matches: 20. Germline V gene data show CDR1 as DFQATT and CDR2 as SNEGSKA (reference sequence). The CDR3 DNA sequence: TGCAGTGCTGATCTCAAGAGGAGCGGGGCCTTAAAATACGAGCAGTACTTC. Translated, it gives CSADLKRSGALKYEQYF.

J is TRBJ2-7 and V is TRBV5-6; no firm D call. The CDR3 sequence is 16 residues long. Germline assignment: CDR1 SGHDT and CDR2 YYEEEE. V lost 1 base and J 0 bases, leaving 14 bases between the germline ends. For the CDR3, the DNA is TGTGCCAGCAGCTTGTCGGCAGCCCGGAGCTCCTACGAGCAGTACTTC. This codes for CASSLSAARSSYEQYF.

The gene calls are TRBV7-2 and TRBJ2-7; D ambiguous. Trimming removed 0 bases from V and 0 bases from J, with 9 bases in between. Germline V CDR1 and CDR2: SGHTA, FQGNSA. The CDR3 loop spans 15 amino acids. This CDR3 reads CASSLAAELSYEQYF. Written as DNA, the CDR3 is TGTGCCAGCAGCTTAGCGGCGGAACTCTCCTACGAGCAGTACTTC.

The CDR3 coding sequence is TGCAGTGCAACACCTACTAGCGGGACAAAAGAGACCCAGTACTTC. Its translation is CSATPTSGTKETQYF. The rearrangement uses TRBV20-1 and TRBJ2-5, with 10 positions matching TRBD2. Unmatched junction bases numbered 10, after V lost 6 bases and J lost 3 bases. Germline CDR1 is DFQATT and CDR2 is SNEGSKA (reference sequence). The CDR3 extends over 15 amino acids.